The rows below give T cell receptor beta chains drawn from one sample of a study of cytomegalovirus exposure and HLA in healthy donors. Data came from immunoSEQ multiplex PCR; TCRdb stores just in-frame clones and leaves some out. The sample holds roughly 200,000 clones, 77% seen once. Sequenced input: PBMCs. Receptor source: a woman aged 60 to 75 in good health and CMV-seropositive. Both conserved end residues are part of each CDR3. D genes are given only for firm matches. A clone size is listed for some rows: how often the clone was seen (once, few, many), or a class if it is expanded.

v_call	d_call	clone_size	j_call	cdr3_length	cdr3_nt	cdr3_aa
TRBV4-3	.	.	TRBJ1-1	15	TGCGCCAGCAGCCAAGAACGGGGTGTGGGCACTGAAGCTTTCTTT	CASSQERGVGTEAFF
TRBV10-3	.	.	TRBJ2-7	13	TGTGCCATCGTGGATAGCGGCTCCTACGAGCAGTACTTC	CAIVDSGSYEQYF
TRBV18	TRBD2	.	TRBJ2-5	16	TGTGCCAGCTCACTTAGTTGGACTAGCGGGGAAGAGACCCAGTACTTC	CASSLSWTSGEETQYF
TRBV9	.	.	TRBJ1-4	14	TGTGCCAGCAGCCAGGGACAACATAATGAAAAACTGTTTTTT	CASSQGQHNEKLFF
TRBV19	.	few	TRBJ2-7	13	TGTGCCAGTAGTATAGAAACCGGGGGCGAGCAGTACTTC	CASSIETGGEQYF
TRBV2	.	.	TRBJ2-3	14	TGTGCCAGCGGAAGAGACTCCTCGACAGATACGCAGTATTTT	CASGRDSSTDTQYF
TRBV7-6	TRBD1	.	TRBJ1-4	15	TGTGCCAGCAGCTGGAACGACAGGGGAAATGAAAAACTGTTTTTT	CASSWNDRGNEKLFF
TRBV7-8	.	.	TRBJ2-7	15	TGTGCCAGCAGCGTCAGACCCGGGAATTTTTACGAGCAGTACTTC	CASSVRPGNFYEQYF
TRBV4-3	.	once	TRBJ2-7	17	TGCGCCAGCAGCCTATACTCTCGAGGAGCAGGGAACTACGAGCAGTACTTC	CASSLYSRGAGNYEQYF
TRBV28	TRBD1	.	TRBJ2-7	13	TGTGCCAGCTGGGACAGTTCAGCCTACGAGCAGTACTTC	CASWDSSAYEQYF
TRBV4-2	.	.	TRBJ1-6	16	TGTGCCAGCAGCCTGGGGGGGGGTCCCTATAATTCACCCCTCCACTTT	CASSLGGGPYNSPLHF
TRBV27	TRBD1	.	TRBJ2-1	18	TGTGCCAGCAGCGATCAACAGCGATGGGACAGGGTCGACAATGAGCAGTTCTTC	CASSDQQRWDRVDNEQFF
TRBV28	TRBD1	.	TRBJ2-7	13	TGTGCCAGCCTTGGGACAGGGCCCTACGAGCAGTACTTC	CASLGTGPYEQYF
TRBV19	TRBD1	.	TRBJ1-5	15	TGTGCCAGTAGTTGGGGGACAGAGTTCAATCAGCCCCAGCATTTT	CASSWGTEFNQPQHF
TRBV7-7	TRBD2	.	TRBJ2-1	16	TGTGCCAGCAGCTCTCAAGGACTAGATGGACGGCATGAGCAGTTCTTC	CASSSQGLDGRHEQFF
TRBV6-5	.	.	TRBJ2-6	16	TGTGCCAGCAGTTACCTTATCGTCTCTGGGGCCAACGTCCTGACTTTC	CASSYLIVSGANVLTF
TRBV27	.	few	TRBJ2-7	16	TGTGCCAGCAGTTCCTGGAGGGACAGACCCTCCTACGAGCAGTACTTC	CASSSWRDRPSYEQYF
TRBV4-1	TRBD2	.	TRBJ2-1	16	TGCGCCAGCAGCCAAGGGACTAGCGGGGGTTACAATGAGCAGTTCTTC	CASSQGTSGGYNEQFF
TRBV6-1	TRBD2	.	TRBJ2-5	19	TGTGCCAGCAGTGAAGCGCGGCATGGGGCGGGAGGAGGGCAAGAGACCCAGTACTTC	CASSEARHGAGGGQETQYF
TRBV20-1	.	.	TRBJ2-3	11	TGCAGTGCTACCGGGGGAGATACGCAGTATTTT	CSATGGDTQYF
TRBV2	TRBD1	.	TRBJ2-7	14	TGTGCCAGCAGTCAACAGGGGATGAGGTACGAGCAGTACTTC	CASSQQGMRYEQYF
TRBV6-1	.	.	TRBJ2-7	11	TGTGCCAGCAGTGACCGGTACGAGCAGTACTTC	CASSDRYEQYF
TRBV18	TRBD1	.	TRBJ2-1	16	TGTGCCAGCTCACCACCAGTGTCCACAGGGGCGAATGAGCAGTTCTTC	CASSPPVSTGANEQFF
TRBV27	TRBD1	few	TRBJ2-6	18	TGTGCCAGCAGTTCCCGACGGGACAGGGCGTCCCGAACCGGCGTCCTGACTTTC	CASSSRRDRASRTGVLTF
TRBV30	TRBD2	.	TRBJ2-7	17	TGTGCCTGGAGTCGGTTCGCCGGGACTAGCGGGAGGAACGAGCAGTACTTC	CAWSRFAGTSGRNEQYF
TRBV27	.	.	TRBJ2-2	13	TGTGCCCCCAGAACAGATCCCCCCGGGGAGCTGTTTTTT	CAPRTDPPGELFF
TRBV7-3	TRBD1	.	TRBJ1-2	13	TGTGCCAGCAGCCAACGGGACAGGGCTGGCTACACCTTC	CASSQRDRAGYTF
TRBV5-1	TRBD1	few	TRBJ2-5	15	TGCGCCAGCAGCTCGGGACAGGGGCATGAAGAGACCCAGTACTTC	CASSSGQGHEETQYF
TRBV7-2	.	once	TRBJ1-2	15	TGTGCCAGCAGCTTAGACAGGGTGAGGTCCAATGGCTACACCTTC	CASSLDRVRSNGYTF
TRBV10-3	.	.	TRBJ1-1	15	TGTGCCATCAGTGAGTACGGGGGGGCGAACACTGAAGCTTTCTTT	CAISEYGGANTEAFF
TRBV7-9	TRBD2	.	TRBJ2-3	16	TGTGCCAGCAGCTTCTTAGCGGGAGGGAGCACAGATACGCAGTATTTT	CASSFLAGGSTDTQYF
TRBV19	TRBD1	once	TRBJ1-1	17	TGTGCCAGTAGCCTTTCTGAGGGACAGGGGGCGAACACTGAAGCTTTCTTT	CASSLSEGQGANTEAFF
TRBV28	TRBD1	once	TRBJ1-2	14	TGTGCCAGCAGCCAACCGGACAGGGGGTTTGGCTACACCTTC	CASSQPDRGFGYTF
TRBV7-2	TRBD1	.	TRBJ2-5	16	TGTGCCAGCAGCTGGACAGGGGGCAGGGTCCAAGAGACCCAGTACTTC	CASSWTGGRVQETQYF
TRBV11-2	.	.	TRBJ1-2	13	TGTGCCAGCAGCTTATCAGGGAAGTATGGCTACACCTTC	CASSLSGKYGYTF
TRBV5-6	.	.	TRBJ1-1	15	TGTGCCAGCAGGTTGCGAGAGCTTATGAACACTGAAGCTTTCTTT	CASRLRELMNTEAFF
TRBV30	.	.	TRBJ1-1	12	TGTGCCTGGAGTTATCTGAACACTGAAGCTTTCTTT	CAWSYLNTEAFF
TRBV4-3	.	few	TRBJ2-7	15	TGCGCCAGCAGCCAAGATATTTCCGGGGCCTACGAGCAGTACTTC	CASSQDISGAYEQYF
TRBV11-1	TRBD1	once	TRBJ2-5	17	TGTGCCAGCAGCCGCGGGACAGGAAGAGGTAGCCAAGAGACCCAGTACTTC	CASSRGTGRGSQETQYF
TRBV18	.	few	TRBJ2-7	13	TGTGCCAGCCGGATACAGCTCGATGCCGAGCAGTACTTC	CASRIQLDAEQYF
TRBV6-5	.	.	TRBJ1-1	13	TGTGCCAGCAGTTACCGAGGGGGCACTGAAGCTTTCTTT	CASSYRGGTEAFF
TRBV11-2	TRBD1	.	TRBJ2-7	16	TGTGCCAGCAGACGAATCACAGGGGGTCTCACCTACGAGCAGTACTTC	CASRRITGGLTYEQYF
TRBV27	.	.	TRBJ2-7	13	TGTGCCAGCGGCCGGTGGGGGCCCTACGAGCAGTACTTC	CASGRWGPYEQYF
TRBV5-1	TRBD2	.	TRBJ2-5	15	TGCGCCAGCAGCCCTAGCGGGTACAAGCAAGAGACCCAGTACTTC	CASSPSGYKQETQYF
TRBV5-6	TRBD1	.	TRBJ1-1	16	TGTGCCAGCAGCTACCGGGACAGGGGGCTTGGCACTGAAGCTTTCTTT	CASSYRDRGLGTEAFF